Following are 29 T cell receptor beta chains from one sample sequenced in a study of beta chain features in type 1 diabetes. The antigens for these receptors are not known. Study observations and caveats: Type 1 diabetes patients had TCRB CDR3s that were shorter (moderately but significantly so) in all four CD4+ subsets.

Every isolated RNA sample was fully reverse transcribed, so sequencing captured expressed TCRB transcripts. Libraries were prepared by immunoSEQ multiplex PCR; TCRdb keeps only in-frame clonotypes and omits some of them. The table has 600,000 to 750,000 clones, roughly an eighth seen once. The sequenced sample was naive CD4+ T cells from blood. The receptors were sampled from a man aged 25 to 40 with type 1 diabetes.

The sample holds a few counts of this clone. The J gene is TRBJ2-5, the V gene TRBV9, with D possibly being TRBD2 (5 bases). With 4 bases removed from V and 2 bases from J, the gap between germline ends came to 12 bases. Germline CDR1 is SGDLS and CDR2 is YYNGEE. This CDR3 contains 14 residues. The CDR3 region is CASSSDGRQETQYF. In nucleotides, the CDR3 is TGTGCCAGCAGCTCAGATGGGAGACAAGAGACCCAGTACTTC.

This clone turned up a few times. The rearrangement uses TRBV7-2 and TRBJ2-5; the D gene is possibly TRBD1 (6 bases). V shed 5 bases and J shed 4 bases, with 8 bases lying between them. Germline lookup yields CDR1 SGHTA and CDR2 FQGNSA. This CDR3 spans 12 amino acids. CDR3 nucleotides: TGTGCCAGCAGCCAGGGGCGAGAGACCCAGTACTTC. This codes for CASSQGRETQYF.

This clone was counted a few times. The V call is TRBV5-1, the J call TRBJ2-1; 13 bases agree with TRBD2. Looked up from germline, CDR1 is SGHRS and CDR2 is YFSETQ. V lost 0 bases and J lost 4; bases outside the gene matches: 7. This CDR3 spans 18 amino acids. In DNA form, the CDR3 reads TGCGCCAGCAGCTTGGGACTAGCGGGGGGACTCCTTTACAATGAGCAGTTCTTC. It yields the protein CASSLGLAGGLLYNEQFF.

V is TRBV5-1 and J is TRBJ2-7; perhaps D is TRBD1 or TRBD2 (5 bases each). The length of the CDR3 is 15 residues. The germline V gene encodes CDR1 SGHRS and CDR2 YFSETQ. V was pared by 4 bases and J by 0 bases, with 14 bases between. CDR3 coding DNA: TGCGCCAGCAGCACGGGGACGTATAGCTCCTACGAGCAGTACTTC. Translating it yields CASSTGTYSSYEQYF.

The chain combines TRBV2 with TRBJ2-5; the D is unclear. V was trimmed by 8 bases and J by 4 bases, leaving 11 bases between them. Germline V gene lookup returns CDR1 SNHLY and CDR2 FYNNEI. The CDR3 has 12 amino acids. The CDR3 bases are TGTGCCAGCCCAAAAGGGCGAGAGACCCAGTACTTC. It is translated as CASPKGRETQYF.

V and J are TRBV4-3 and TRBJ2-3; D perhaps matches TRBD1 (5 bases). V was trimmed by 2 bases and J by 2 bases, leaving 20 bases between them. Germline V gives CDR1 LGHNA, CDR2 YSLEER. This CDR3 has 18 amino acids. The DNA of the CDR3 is TGCGCCAGCAGCCAATCACGCCCGGCAGGGCCACACACAGATACGCAGTATTTT. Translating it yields CASSQSRPAGPHTDTQYF.

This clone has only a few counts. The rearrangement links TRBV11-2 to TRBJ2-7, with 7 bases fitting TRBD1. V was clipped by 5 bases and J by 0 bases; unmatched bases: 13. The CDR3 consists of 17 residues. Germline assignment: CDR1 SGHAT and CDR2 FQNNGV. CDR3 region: CASSPQAGTASSYEQYF. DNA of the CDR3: TGTGCCAGCAGCCCTCAAGCCGGGACAGCGAGCTCCTACGAGCAGTACTTC. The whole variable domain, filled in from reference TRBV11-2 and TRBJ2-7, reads EAGVAQSPRYKIIEKRQSVAFWCNPISGHATLYWYQQILGQGPKLLIQFQNNGVVDDSQLPKDRFSAERLKGVDSTLKIQPAKLEDSAVYLCASSPQAGTASSYEQYFGPGTRLTVT.

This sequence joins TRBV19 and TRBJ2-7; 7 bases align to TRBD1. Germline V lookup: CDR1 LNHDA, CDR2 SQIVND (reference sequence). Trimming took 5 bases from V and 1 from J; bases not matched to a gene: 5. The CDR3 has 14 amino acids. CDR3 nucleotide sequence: TGTGCCAGTAGTCCGTTACAGGGGTCCTACGAGCAGTACTTC. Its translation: CASSPLQGSYEQYF.

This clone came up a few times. CDR3 nucleotides: TGTGCCAGCAGTTTATACAGACCGGGACAGGGGTCCTACGAGCAGTACTTC. Translation: CASSLYRPGQGSYEQYF. The V call is TRBV28, the J call TRBJ2-7; TRBD1 matches at 10 bases. Germline V lookup: CDR1 MDHEN, CDR2 SYDVKM. V dropped 1 base and J dropped 1; count of bases not matched to a gene: 7. The CDR3 is 17 amino acids.

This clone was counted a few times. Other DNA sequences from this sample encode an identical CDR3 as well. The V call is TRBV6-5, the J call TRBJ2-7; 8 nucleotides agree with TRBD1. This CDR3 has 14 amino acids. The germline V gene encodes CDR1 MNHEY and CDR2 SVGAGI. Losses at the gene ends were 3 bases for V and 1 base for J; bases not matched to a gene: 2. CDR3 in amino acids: CASSYRDRSYEQYF. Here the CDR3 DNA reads TGTGCCAGCAGTTATCGGGACAGGTCCTACGAGCAGTACTTC.

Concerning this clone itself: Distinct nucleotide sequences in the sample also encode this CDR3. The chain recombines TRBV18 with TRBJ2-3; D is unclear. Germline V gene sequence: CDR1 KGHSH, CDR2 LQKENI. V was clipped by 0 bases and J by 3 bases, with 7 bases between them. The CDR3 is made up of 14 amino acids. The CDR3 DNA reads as TGTGCCAGCTCACCACCCGCAGGTACAGATACGCAGTATTTT. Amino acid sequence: CASSPPAGTDTQYF.

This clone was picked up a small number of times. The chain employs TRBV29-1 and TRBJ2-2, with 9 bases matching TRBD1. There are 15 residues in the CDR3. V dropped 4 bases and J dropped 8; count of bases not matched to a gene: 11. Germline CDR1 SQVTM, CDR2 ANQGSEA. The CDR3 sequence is CSVVRQGVSFGELFF. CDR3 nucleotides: TGCAGCGTTGTAAGACAGGGGGTCTCTTTTGGGGAGCTGTTTTTT.

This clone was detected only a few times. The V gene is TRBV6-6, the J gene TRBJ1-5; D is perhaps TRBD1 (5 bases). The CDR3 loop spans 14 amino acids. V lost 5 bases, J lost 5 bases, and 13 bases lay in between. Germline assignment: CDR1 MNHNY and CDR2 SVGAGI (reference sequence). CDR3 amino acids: CASSTREEDQPQHF. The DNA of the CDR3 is TGTGCCAGCAGTACCAGGGAGGAGGATCAGCCCCAGCATTTT.

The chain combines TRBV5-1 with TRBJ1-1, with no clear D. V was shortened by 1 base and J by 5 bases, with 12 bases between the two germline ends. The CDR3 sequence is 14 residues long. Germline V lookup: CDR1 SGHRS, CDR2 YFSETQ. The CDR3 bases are TGCGCCAGCAGCTTGTTACCCTCGGAGACTGAAGCTTTCTTT. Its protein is CASSLLPSETEAFF.

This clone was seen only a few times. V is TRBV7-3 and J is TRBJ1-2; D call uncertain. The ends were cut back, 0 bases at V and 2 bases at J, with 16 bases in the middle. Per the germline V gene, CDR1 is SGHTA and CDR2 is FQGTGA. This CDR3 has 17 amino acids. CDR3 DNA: TGTGCCAGCAGCTTAACCGAATCCAGGAAAGGCAACTATGGCTACACCTTC. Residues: CASSLTESRKGNYGYTF. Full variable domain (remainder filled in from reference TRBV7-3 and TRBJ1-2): GAGVSQTPSNKVTEKGKYVELRCDPISGHTALYWYRQSLGQGPEFLIYFQGTGAADDSGLPNDRFFAVRPEGSVSTLKIQRTERGDSAVYLCASSLTESRKGNYGYTFGSGTRLTVV.

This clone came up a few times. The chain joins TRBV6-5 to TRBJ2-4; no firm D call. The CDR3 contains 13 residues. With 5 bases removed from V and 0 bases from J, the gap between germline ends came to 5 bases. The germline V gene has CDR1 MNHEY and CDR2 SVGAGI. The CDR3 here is CASSTPAKNIQYF. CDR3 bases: TGTGCCAGCAGTACCCCAGCCAAAAACATTCAGTACTTC.

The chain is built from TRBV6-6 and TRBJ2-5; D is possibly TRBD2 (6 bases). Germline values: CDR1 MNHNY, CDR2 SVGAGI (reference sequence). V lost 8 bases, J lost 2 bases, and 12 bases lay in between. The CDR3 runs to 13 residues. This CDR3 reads CASVFAGQETQYF. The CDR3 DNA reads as TGTGCCAGCGTTTTTGCGGGGCAAGAGACCCAGTACTTC.

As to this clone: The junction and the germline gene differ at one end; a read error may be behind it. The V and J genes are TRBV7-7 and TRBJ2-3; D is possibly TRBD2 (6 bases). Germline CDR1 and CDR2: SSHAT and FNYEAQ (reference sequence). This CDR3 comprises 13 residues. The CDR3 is CASSPRSGDTQYF. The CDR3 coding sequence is TGTGCTAGCAGCCCCCGGAGCGGGGATACGCAGTATTTT. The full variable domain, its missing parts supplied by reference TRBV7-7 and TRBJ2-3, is GAGVSQSPRYKVTKRGQDVTLRCDPISSHATLYWYQQALGQGPEFLTYFNYEAQPDKSGLPSDRFSAERPEGSISTLTIQRTEQRDSAMYRCASSPRSGDTQYFGPGTRLTVL.

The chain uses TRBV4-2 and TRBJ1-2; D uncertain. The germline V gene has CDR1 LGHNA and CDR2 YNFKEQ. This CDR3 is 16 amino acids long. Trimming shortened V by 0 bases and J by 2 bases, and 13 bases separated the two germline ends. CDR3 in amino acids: CASSQDSLGGNYGYTF. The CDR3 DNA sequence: TGTGCCAGCAGCCAAGACTCCCTGGGCGGGAACTATGGCTACACCTTC.

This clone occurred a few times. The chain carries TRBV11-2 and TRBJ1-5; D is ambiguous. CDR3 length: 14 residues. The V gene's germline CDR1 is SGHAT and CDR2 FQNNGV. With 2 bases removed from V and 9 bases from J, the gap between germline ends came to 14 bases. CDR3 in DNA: TGTGCCAGCAGCTTAAACCCCTCCGATCTGCCCCAGCATTTT. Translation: CASSLNPSDLPQHF.

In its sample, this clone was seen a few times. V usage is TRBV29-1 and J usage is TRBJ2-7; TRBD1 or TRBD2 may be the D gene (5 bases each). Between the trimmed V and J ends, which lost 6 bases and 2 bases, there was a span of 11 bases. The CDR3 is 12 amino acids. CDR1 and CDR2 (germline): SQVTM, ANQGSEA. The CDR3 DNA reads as TGCAGCGTCTCAGGGACGACCTACGAGCAGTACTTC. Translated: CSVSGTTYEQYF.

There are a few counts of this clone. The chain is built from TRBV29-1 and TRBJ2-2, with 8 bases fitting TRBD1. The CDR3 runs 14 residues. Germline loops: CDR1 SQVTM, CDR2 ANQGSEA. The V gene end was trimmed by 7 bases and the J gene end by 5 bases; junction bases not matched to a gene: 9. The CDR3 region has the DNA TGCAGCGCAAAGGGACAGGTGATGACCGGGGAGCTGTTTTTT. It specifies CSAKGQVMTGELFF.

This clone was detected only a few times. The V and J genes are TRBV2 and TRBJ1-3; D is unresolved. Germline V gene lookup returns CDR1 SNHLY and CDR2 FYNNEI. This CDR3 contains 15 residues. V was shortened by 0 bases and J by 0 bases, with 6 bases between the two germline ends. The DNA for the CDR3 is TGTGCCAGCAGTGAAGCGACGTCCTCTGGAAACACCATATATTTT. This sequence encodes CASSEATSSGNTIYF. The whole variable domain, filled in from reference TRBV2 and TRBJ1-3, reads EPEVTQTPSHQVTQMGQEVILRCVPISNHLYFYWYRQILGQKVEFLVSFYNNEISEKSEIFDDQFSVERPDGSNFTLKIRSTKLEDSAMYFCASSEATSSGNTIYFGEGSWLTVV.

This CDR3 is CASSLLETQYF. The CDR3 nucleotides are TGTGCCAGCAGCTTGTTGGAGACCCAGTACTTC. This chain joins TRBV5-5 and TRBJ2-5; no reliable D call. V lost 1 base and J 5 bases, leaving 3 bases between the germline ends. Germline assignment: CDR1 SGHKS and CDR2 YYEKEE (reference sequence). This CDR3 is 11 amino acids long.

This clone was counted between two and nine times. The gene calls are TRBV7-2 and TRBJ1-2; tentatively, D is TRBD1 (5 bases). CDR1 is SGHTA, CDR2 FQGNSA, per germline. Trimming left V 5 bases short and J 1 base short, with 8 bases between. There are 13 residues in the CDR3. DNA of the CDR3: TGTGCCAGCAGCAGGGACTTTAACTATGGCTACACCTTC. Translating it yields CASSRDFNYGYTF.

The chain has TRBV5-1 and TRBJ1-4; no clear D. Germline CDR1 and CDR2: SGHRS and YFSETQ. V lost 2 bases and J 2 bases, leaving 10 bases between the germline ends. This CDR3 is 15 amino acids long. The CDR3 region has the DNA TGCGCCAGCAGCTTCGCGGACCGCACTAATGAAAAACTGTTTTTT. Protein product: CASSFADRTNEKLFF.

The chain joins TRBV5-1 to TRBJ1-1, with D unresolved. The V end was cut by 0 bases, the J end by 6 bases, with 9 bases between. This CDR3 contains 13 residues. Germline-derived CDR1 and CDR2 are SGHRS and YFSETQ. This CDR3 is CASSLEGTPEAFF. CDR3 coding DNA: TGCGCCAGCAGCTTGGAGGGAACCCCTGAAGCTTTCTTT.

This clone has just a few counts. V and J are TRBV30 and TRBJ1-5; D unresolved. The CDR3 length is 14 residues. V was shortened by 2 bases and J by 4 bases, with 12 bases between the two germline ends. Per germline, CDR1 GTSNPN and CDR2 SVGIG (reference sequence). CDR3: CAWSPRFGNQPQHF. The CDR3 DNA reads TGTGCCTGGAGTCCCCGCTTTGGTAATCAGCCCCAGCATTTT.

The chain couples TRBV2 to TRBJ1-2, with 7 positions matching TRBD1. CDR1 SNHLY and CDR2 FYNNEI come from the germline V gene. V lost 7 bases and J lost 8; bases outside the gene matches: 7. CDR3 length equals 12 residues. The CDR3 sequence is CASKRGQRGYTF. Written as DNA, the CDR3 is TGTGCCAGCAAGAGGGGGCAGCGAGGCTACACCTTC. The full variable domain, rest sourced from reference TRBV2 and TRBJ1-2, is EPEVTQTPSHQVTQMGQEVILRCVPISNHLYFYWYRQILGQKVEFLVSFYNNEISEKSEIFDDQFSVERPDGSNFTLKIRSTKLEDSAMYFCASKRGQRGYTFGSGTRLTVV.